Presented here are 2 T cell receptor beta chains from one specimen sequenced in a study of response to subunit inactivated influenza vaccine. TCRdb called the RT-PCR reads again in MiXCR, with one record for every CDR3 protein. The repertoire consists of 150,000 to 200,000 distinct CDR3 sequences, with 9.5% to 13% occurring once and the leading ten covering around an eighth. Sequenced here: non-naive T cells sorted from PBMCs, sampled roughly 46 days after vaccination. The receptors come from a man aged 50 to 59 who received an inactivated influenza vaccine.

This clonotype was observed a handful of times. The chain links TRBV18 to TRBJ2-7; 12 positions match TRBD2. J lost 3 bases, V lost 2 bases, and 5 bases had no gene match. Germline-derived CDR1 and CDR2 are KGHSH and LQKENI. CDR3 length equals 16 residues. The CDR3 DNA follows: TGTGCCAGCTCACCAACCGGACTAGCGGGAAGCTACGAGCAGTACTTC. This encodes CASSPTGLAGSYEQYF. The full variable domain, with the rest looked up from reference TRBV18 and TRBJ2-7, is NAGVMQNPRHLVRRRGQEARLRCSPMKGHSHVYWYRQLPEEGLKFMVYLQKENIIDESGMPKERFSAEFPKEGPSILRIQQVVRGDSAAYFCASSPTGLAGSYEQYFGPGTRLTVT.

The table lists this clonotype with a few counts. The V gene is TRBV14, the J gene TRBJ2-3; either TRBD1 or TRBD2 may supply D (7 bases each). Trimming pared 2 bases from V and 5 bases from J, leaving 17 bases between. CDR1 is SGHDN, CDR2 FVKESK, per germline. This CDR3 is built from 16 residues. The CDR3 protein is CASSQYLTGRGDTQYF. The CDR3 DNA sequence: TGTGCCAGCAGCCAATATTTGACAGGGAGGGGAGATACGCAGTATTTT.